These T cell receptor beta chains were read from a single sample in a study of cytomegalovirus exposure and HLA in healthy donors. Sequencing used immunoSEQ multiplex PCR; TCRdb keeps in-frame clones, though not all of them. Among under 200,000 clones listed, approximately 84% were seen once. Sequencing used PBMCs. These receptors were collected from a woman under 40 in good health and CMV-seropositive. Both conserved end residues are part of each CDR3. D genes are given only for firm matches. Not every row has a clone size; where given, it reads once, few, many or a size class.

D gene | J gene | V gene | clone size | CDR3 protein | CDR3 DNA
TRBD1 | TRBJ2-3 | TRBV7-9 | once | CASSPLTGTTDTQYF | TGTGCCAGCAGCCCTTTGACAGGGACCACAGATACGCAGTATTTT
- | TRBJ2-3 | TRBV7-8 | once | CASSVTDTQYF | TGTGCCAGCAGCGTAACAGATACGCAGTATTTT
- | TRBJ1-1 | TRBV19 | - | CASSIAREMNTEAFF | TGTGCCAGTAGTATAGCACGGGAGATGAACACTGAAGCTTTCTTT
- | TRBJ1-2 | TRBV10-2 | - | CASSESAGGNTF | TGCGCCAGCAGTGAGTCCGCGGGGGGAAACACCTTC
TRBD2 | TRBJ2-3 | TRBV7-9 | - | CASSLVAGGHTDTQYF | TGTGCCAGCAGCTTAGTGGCGGGAGGACATACAGATACGCAGTATTTT
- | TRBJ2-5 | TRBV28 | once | CASSNTGIETQYF | TGTGCCAGCAGCAATACAGGAATCGAGACCCAGTACTTC
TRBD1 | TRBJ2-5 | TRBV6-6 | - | CASSYARDREEETQYF | TGTGCCAGCAGTTACGCCCGGGACAGGGAGGAGGAGACCCAGTACTTC
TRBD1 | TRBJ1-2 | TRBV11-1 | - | CASSLAGQDGSGYTF | TGTGCCAGCAGCTTAGCTGGACAGGACGGAAGTGGCTACACCTTC
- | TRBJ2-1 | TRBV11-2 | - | CASSLELTNEQFF | TGTGCCAGCAGCTTAGAACTAACAAATGAGCAGTTCTTC
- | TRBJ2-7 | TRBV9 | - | CASSVDDSLYEQYF | TGTGCCAGCAGCGTAGACGACAGCCTTTACGAGCAGTACTTC
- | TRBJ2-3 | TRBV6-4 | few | CASSDPRTQLRGTDTQYF | TGTGCCAGCAGTGATCCTAGGACTCAACTCCGGGGAACAGATACGCAGTATTTT
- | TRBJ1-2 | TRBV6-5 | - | CASSQQGPVGYGYTF | TGTGCCAGCAGTCAACAGGGTCCTGTAGGCTATGGCTACACCTTC
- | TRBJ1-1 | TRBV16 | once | CASRQGVNTEAFF | TGTGCCAGCAGACAGGGAGTAAACACTGAAGCTTTCTTT
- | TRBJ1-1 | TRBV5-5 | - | CASSVVGRDTEAFF | TGTGCCAGCAGCGTAGTCGGGAGGGACACTGAAGCTTTCTTT
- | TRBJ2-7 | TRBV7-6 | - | CASSQQGIGYEQYF | TGTGCCAGCAGCCAGCAGGGGATAGGCTACGAGCAGTACTTC
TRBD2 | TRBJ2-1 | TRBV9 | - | CASSVRGGGSYNEQFF | TGTGCCAGCAGCGTACGCGGGGGGGGGTCCTACAATGAGCAGTTCTTC
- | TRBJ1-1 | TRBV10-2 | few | CASSWREVNTEAFF | TGCGCCAGCAGTTGGAGAGAGGTGAACACTGAAGCTTTCTTT
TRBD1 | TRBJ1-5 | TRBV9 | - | CASSEGQGNNQPQHF | TGTGCCAGCAGCGAGGGACAGGGAAACAATCAGCCCCAGCATTTT
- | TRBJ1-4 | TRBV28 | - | CASSPHTTNEKLFF | TGTGCCAGCAGTCCACATACAACTAATGAAAAACTGTTTTTT
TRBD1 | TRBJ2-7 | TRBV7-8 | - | CASSHPGTGYEQYF | TGTGCCAGCAGCCACCCAGGGACAGGTTACGAGCAGTACTTC
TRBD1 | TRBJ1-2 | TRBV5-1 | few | CASSLQGSHGYTF | TGCGCCAGCAGCTTACAGGGGTCCCATGGCTACACCTTC
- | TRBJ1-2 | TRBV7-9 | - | CASSPGVDRNGYTF | TGTGCCAGCAGCCCAGGGGTCGATAGGAATGGCTACACCTTC
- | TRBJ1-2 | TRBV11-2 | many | CASSSVAGGAEGYTF | TGTGCCAGCAGCTCAGTCGCAGGAGGGGCGGAGGGCTACACCTTC
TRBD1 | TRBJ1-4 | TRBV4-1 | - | CASSQPDRGPEKLFF | TGCGCCAGCAGCCAACCGGACAGGGGGCCCGAAAAACTGTTTTTT
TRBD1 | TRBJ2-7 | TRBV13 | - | CASSAGGIDEQYF | TGTGCCAGCAGCGCAGGGGGCATTGACGAGCAGTACTTC
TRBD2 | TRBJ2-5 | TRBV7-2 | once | CASSLATSGGPQQETQYF | TGTGCCAGCAGCTTAGCAACTAGCGGGGGGCCCCAACAAGAGACCCAGTACTTC
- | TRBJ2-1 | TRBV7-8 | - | CASSLFGLGASYNEQFF | TGTGCCAGCAGCTTATTCGGCTTGGGGGCCTCCTACAATGAGCAGTTCTTC
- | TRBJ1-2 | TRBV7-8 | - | CARSRSGYTF | TGTGCCAGATCCCGGTCGGGCTACACCTTC
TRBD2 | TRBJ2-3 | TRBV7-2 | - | CASSLSAGGGSYTQYF | TGTGCCAGCAGCTTATCTGCCGGGGGGGGTAGTTATACGCAGTATTTT
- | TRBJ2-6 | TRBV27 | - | CASRSGSGANVLTF | TGTGCCAGCAGATCGGGGTCTGGGGCCAACGTCCTGACTTTC
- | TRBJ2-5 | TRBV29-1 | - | CSVETSAAETQYF | TGCAGCGTTGAAACAAGTGCTGCAGAGACCCAGTACTTC
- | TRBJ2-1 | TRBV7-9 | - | CASSLDFNEQFF | TGTGCCAGCAGCTTGGACTTCAATGAGCAGTTCTTC
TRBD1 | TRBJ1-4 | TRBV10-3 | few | CAISVATGGQGKLFF | TGTGCCATCAGTGTTGCGACAGGGGGTCAAGGAAAACTGTTTTTT
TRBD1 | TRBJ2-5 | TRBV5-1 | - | CASSRRLTGTGEETQYF | TGCGCCAGCAGCCGAAGACTAACCGGGACAGGGGAAGAGACCCAGTACTTC
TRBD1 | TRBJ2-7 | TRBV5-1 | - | CASSLASGQGISYEQYF | TGCGCCAGCAGCTTGGCGTCCGGACAGGGGATAAGCTACGAGCAGTACTTC
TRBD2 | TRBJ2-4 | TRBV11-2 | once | CASSPGLAVTLAKNIQYF | TGTGCCAGCAGCCCAGGACTAGCGGTGACCCTAGCCAAAAACATTCAGTACTTC
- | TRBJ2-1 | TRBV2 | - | CASSPRTPFPDLNEQFF | TGTGCCAGCAGTCCGCGGACTCCGTTTCCCGATCTCAATGAGCAGTTCTTC
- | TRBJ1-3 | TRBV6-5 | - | CASSYESGNTIYF | TGTGCCAGCAGTTACGAGTCTGGAAACACCATATATTTT
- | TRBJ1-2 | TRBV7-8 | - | CASSLDHARAIGYTF | TGTGCCAGCAGCTTAGACCACGCGAGAGCTATTGGCTACACCTTC
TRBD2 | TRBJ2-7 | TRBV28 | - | CASSLSGNSYEQYF | TGTGCCAGCAGTTTAAGCGGGAACTCCTACGAGCAGTACTTC
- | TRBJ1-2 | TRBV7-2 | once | CASSLRNRNYGYTF | TGTGCCAGCAGCTTAAGGAACAGAAACTATGGCTACACCTTC
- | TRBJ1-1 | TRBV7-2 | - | CASSLVEGSGEAFF | TGTGCCAGCAGCTTAGTCGAGGGCTCGGGTGAAGCTTTCTTT
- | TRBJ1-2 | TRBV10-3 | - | CAISEGQNYGYTF | TGTGCCATCAGTGAGGGACAGAACTATGGCTACACCTTC
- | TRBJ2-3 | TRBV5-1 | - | CASSLVVGSTDTQYF | TGCGCCAGCAGCTTGGTAGTCGGGAGTACAGATACGCAGTATTTT
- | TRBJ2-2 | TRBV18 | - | CASSPKGAGNTGELFF | TGTGCCAGCTCACCAAAAGGGGCAGGAAACACCGGGGAGCTGTTTTTT
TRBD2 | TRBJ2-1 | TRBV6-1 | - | CASMVAGYNEQFF | TGTGCCAGCATGGTAGCGGGCTACAATGAGCAGTTCTTC
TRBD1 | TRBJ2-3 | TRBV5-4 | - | CASSPRDRAVDTQYF | TGTGCCAGCAGCCCCCGGGACAGGGCGGTAGATACGCAGTATTTT
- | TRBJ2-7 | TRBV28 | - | CASSFQNSYEQYF | TGTGCCAGCAGTTTCCAGAATTCCTACGAGCAGTACTTC
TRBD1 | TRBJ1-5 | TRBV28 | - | CASSFTPDRRFQPQHF | TGTGCCAGCAGCTTCACCCCGGACAGGCGATTTCAGCCCCAGCATTTT
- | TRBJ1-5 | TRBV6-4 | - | CASSERTGYNQPQHF | TGTGCCAGCAGTGAACGTACAGGGTACAATCAGCCCCAGCATTTT